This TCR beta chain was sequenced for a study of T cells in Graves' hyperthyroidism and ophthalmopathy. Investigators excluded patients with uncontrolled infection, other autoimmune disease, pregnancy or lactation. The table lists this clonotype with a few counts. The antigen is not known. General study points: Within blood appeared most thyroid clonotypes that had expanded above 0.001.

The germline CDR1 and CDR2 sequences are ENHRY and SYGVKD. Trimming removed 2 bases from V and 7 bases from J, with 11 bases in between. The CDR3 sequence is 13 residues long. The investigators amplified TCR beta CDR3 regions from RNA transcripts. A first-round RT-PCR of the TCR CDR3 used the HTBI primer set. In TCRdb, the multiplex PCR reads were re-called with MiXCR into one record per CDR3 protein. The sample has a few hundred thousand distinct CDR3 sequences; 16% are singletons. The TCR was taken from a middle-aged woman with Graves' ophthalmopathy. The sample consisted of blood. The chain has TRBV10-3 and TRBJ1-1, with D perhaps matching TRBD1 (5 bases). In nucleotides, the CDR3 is TGTGCCATCAGTGAGGGGGGTTACGGTGAAGCTTTCTTT. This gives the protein CAISEGGYGEAFF.